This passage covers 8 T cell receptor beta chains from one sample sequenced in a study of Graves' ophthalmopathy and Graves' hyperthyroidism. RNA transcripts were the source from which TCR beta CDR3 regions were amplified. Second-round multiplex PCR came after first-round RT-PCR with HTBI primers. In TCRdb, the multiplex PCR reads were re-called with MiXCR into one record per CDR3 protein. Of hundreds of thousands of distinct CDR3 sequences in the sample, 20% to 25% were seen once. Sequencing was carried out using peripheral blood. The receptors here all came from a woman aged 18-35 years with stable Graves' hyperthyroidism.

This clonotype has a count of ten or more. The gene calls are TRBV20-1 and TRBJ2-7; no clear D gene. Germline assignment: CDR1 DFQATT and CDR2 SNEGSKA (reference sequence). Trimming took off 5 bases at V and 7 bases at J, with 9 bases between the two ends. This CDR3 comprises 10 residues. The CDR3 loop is CSARSWEQYF. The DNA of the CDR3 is TGCAGTGCTCGCTCGTGGGAGCAGTACTTC.

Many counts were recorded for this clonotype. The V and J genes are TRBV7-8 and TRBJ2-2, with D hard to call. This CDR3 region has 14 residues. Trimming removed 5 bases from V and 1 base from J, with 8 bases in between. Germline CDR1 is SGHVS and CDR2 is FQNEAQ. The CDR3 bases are TGTGCCAGCAGCCAGACGGTGAACACCGGGGAGCTGTTTTTT. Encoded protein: CASSQTVNTGELFF.

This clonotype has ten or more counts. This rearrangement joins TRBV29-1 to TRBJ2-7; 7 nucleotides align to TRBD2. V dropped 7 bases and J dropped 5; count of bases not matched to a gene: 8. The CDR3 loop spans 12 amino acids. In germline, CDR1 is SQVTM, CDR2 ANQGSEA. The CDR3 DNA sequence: TGCAGCGCCCGACTAGCAAGCCACGAGCAGTACTTC. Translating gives CSARLASHEQYF.

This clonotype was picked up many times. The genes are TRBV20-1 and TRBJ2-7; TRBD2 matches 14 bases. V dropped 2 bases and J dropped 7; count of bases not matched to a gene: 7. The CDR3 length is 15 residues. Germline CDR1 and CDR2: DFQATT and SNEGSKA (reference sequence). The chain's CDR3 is CSARQGTSGRGEQYF. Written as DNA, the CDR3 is TGCAGTGCTAGACAAGGGACTAGCGGGAGAGGAGAGCAGTACTTC.

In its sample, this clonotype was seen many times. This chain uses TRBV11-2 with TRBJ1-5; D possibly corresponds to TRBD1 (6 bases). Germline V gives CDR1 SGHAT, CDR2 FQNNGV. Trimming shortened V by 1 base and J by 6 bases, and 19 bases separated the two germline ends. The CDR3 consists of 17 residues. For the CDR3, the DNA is TGTGCCAGCAGCTTAGGGTTCGCGGGGGCCATGGCTCAGCCCCAGCATTTT. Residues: CASSLGFAGAMAQPQHF.

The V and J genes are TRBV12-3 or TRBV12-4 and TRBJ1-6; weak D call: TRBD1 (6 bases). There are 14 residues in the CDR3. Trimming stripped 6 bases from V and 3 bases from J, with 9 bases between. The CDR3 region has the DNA TGTGCCAGCAGACAGACAGGCTATAATTCACCCCTCCACTTT. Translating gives CASRQTGYNSPLHF.

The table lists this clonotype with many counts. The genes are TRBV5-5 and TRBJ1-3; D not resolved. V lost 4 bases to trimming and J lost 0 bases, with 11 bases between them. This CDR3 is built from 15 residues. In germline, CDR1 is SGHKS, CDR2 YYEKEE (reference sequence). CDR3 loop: CASSLFGGSGNTIYF. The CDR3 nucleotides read TGTGCCAGCAGCCTTTTTGGAGGCTCTGGAAACACCATATATTTT.

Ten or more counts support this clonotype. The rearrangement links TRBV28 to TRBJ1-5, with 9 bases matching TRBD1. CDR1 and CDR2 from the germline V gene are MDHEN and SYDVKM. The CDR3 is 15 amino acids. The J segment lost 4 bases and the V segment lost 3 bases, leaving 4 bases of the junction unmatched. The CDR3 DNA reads TGTGCCAGCAGTTTGACGGGACAGGGTAATCAGCCCCAGCATTTT. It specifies CASSLTGQGNQPQHF.